This paragraph covers one T cell receptor beta chain sequence. Its antigen remains unknown. The data stem from a study of cytomegalovirus exposure and HLA in healthy donors. The wider study: As released early, the data held around 80 million unique TCRs from HLA-typed donors. Caucasian-associated ancestry cluster membership applied to approximately 80% of over 350 genotyped donors. General study results and limits: Presence/absence analyses rested on an assumption that sequencing depth was roughly uniform across donors. Among donors in an Asian-associated ancestry cluster, a later analysis reportedly found fewer N-insertions than the roughly 700-donor mean.

From germline, CDR1 is MNHEY and CDR2 SVGAGI. The CDR3 runs 14 residues. Germline trimming cut 7 bases from V and 0 bases from J; bases unmatched to any gene: 4. In the PCR, 60 Vbeta and 13 Jbeta primers were used. TCRdb keeps only in-frame clones here, not all; method: immunoSEQ multiplex PCR. Of approximately 100,000 clones in the sample, about 80% were seen once. The sequence came from a man between 60 and 75 years old in good health and CMV-seropositive. Sequencing was done on a sample of PBMCs. This chain joins TRBV6-5 and TRBJ2-3, with 7 positions matching TRBD2. Here the CDR3 DNA reads TGTGCCAGCATGGCGGGGGAGAGCACAGATACGCAGTATTTT. This sequence encodes CASMAGESTDTQYF.